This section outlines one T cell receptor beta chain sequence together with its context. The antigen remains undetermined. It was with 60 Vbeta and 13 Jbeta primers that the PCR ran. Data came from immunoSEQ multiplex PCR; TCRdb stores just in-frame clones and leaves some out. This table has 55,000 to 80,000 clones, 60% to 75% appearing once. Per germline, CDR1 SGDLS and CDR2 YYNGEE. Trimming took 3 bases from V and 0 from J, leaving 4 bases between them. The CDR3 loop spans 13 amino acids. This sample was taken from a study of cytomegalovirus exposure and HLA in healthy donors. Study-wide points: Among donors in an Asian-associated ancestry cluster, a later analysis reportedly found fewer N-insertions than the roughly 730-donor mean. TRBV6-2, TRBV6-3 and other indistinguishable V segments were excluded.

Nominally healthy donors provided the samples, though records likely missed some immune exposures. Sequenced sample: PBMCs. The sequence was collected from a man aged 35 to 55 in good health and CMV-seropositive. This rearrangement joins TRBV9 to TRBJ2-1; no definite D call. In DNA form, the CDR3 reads TGTGCCAGCAGCGCGAGCTCCTACAATGAGCAGTTCTTC. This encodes CASSASSYNEQFF.